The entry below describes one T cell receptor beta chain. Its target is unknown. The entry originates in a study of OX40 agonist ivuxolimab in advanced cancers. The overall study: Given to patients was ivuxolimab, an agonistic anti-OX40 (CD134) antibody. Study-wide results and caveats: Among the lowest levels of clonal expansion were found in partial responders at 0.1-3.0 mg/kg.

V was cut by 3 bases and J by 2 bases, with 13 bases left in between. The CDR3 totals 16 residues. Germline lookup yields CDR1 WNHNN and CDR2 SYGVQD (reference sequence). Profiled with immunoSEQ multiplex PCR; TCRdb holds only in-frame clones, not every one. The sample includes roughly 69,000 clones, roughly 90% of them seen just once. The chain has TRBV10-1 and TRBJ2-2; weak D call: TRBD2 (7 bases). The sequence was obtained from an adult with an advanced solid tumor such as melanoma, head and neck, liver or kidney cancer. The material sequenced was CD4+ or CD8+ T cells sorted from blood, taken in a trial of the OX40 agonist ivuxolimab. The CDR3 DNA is TGCGCCAGCAGTGACGGGGGGCCGATAAACACCGGGGAGCTGTTTTTT. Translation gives CASSDGGPINTGELFF.